The 8 T cell receptor beta chains listed next were all sequenced from one sample in a study of blood T cell repertoires in COVID-19. The table came from immunoSEQ multiplex PCR; TCRdb's copy has only in-frame clones and leaves some out. The profile shows about 290,000 clones, 89% of them singletons. Sequencing was performed on peripheral blood. These TCRs come from a woman aged 40 to 50 who had recovered from COVID-19.

The rearrangement uses TRBV7-9 and TRBJ2-1, with TRBD2 identical over 11 bases. The CDR3 sequence is 14 residues long. Germline loops: CDR1 SEHNR, CDR2 FQNEAQ (reference sequence). The J segment lost 7 bases and the V segment lost 5 bases, leaving 4 bases of the junction unmatched. CDR3 coding DNA: TGTGCCAGCAGCCCGCCTAGCGGGAGGAATGAGCAGTTCTTC. This gives the protein CASSPPSGRNEQFF.

The V and J genes are TRBV27 and TRBJ2-3, with 15 bases aligning to TRBD2. Germline CDR1 and CDR2: MNHEY and SMNVEV (reference sequence). This CDR3 has 18 amino acids. The trim removed 2 bases at V and 6 bases at J, leaving 9 bases unmatched. The chain's CDR3 is CASSLGGLAGGGVDTQYF. The CDR3, as DNA: TGTGCCAGCAGTTTAGGGGGACTAGCGGGAGGTGGGGTGGATACGCAGTATTTT.

This clone was observed a few times. V and J are TRBV19 and TRBJ2-2, with TRBD2 matching over 9 bases. Germline V lookup: CDR1 LNHDA, CDR2 SQIVND (reference sequence). V gave up 4 bases and J gave up 2 bases; unmatched junction bases: 14. This CDR3 is 19 amino acids long. The CDR3 is CASSTEREDTWTNTGELFF. The CDR3 DNA is TGTGCCAGTAGTACGGAGCGGGAGGACACTTGGACTAACACCGGGGAGCTGTTTTTT.

The chain combines TRBV12-5 with TRBJ2-1; TRBD2 matches at 8 bases. Unmatched junction bases numbered 5, after V lost 6 bases and J lost 4 bases. The CDR3 is made up of 14 amino acids. Germline loops: CDR1 LGHNT, CDR2 FRNRAP. The CDR3 reads CASGLGLAYNEQFF. CDR3 sequence (DNA): TGTGCTAGTGGCCTAGGACTAGCATACAATGAGCAGTTCTTC.

V usage is TRBV28 and J usage is TRBJ1-2; 9 nucleotides match TRBD1. The CDR3 has 13 residues. J gave up 6 bases and V 2 bases, and 1 base lay outside the gene matches. The germline V gene encodes CDR1 MDHEN and CDR2 SYDVKM. CDR3 amino acids: CASSLGTGNGYTF. The CDR3 nucleotides read TGTGCCAGCAGTTTAGGGACAGGGAATGGCTACACCTTC.

The chain joins TRBV4-1 to TRBJ1-3; no clear D. The CDR3 extends over 15 amino acids. CDR1 and CDR2 (germline): MGHRA, YSYEKL. V was trimmed by 0 bases and J by 0 bases, leaving 6 bases between them. In DNA, the CDR3 is TGCGCCAGCAGCCAAGATGCGAACTCTGGAAACACCATATATTTT. Translated: CASSQDANSGNTIYF.

V is TRBV6-1 and J is TRBJ1-2, with 8 nucleotides matching TRBD1. With 1 base clipped from V and 4 bases from J, the junction kept 5 bases outside the gene matches. Germline V gene sequence: CDR1 MNHNS, CDR2 SASEGT. The CDR3 consists of 15 residues. The CDR3 loop reads CASSEVGQGTYGYTF. CDR3 bases: TGTGCCAGCAGTGAAGTCGGACAGGGTACCTATGGCTACACCTTC.

The chain is built from TRBV2 and TRBJ2-4, with TRBD2 as a possible D gene (6 bases). Trimming removed 3 bases from V and 0 bases from J, with 18 bases in between. The germline gives CDR1 SNHLY, CDR2 FYNNEI. The CDR3 totals 18 residues. For the CDR3, the DNA is TGTGCCAGCAGTGAGTTAGCGGAGGTGGCCCTAGCCAAAAACATTCAGTACTTC. Translating it yields CASSELAEVALAKNIQYF.